This is a list of T cell receptor beta chains from one sample in a study of blood T cells in healthy people across ages. TCRdb re-called the 5' RACE reads through MiXCR, storing one row per CDR3 protein. The table records around 850,000 distinct CDR3 sequences, roughly 34% of them present only once. The source material was blood. Source of these receptors: a man aged 18 to 35 in good health. Each CDR3 is given with its conserved first and last residue. A D gene is named only where the DNA matches it firmly. Clone sizes are given selectively: once, few, many, or a class where the clone is expanded.

d_call j_call v_call clone_size cdr3_nt cdr3_aa
- TRBJ1-4 TRBV13 few TGTGCCAGCAGCTTCCGGGTAGAGGAAAAACTGTTTTTT CASSFRVEEKLFF
- TRBJ2-5 TRBV25-1 many TGTGCCAGCAGTGTTCGGGTGATTGGTGGAGAGACCCAGTACTTC CASSVRVIGGETQYF
TRBD1 TRBJ2-5 TRBV28 few TGTGCCAGCAGCTGGACAGGGCTGGAGACCCAGTACTTC CASSWTGLETQYF
- TRBJ1-5 TRBV12-3/TRBV12-4 - TGTGCCAGCGGTTTGGGTGGGAAGGTTCAGCCCCAGCATTTT CASGLGGKVQPQHF
- TRBJ2-7 TRBV7-9 many TGTGCCAGCAGCTTAGTTGTATACGAGCAGTACTTC CASSLVVYEQYF
- TRBJ1-5 TRBV6-5 - TGTGCCAGCAGCCTGAGTACCTGGCAGCCCCAGCATTTT CASSLSTWQPQHF
- TRBJ1-5 TRBV20-1 - TGCAGTGCGGAACAGGGTTGGGGCAATCAGCCCCAGCATTTT CSAEQGWGNQPQHF
- TRBJ2-1 TRBV13 - TGTGCCAGCAGCTTAGCTCGAGCAGGGACGGGGGACAATGAGCAGTTCTTC CASSLARAGTGDNEQFF
TRBD1 TRBJ2-3 TRBV5-1 few TGCGCCAGCACGGACAGGGGGGTAGATACGCAGTATTTT CASTDRGVDTQYF
- TRBJ2-1 TRBV4-2 few TGTGCCAGCAGCCAAGAGTCGGGCCAGCACAATGAGCAGTTCTTC CASSQESGQHNEQFF
- TRBJ1-1 TRBV6-2/TRBV6-3 - - CASSTSTGEGWTEAFF
TRBD1 TRBJ2-7 TRBV25-1 many TGTGCCAGCAGTGGACAACTGCCAGGGGGCGAGCAGTACTTC CASSGQLPGGEQYF
TRBD1 TRBJ2-1 TRBV7-2 few TGTGCCAGCAGCTTAACAGGGGTCCGTAATGAGCAGTTCTTC CASSLTGVRNEQFF
- TRBJ2-3 TRBV14 many TGTGCCAGCAGCCAAGAGGGGCGCATCTCTAGCACAGATACGCAGTATTTT CASSQEGRISSTDTQYF
TRBD1 TRBJ2-3 TRBV5-1 - TGCGCCAGCAGCTTGGAGGGACAGGGAAGCACAGATACGCAGTATTTT CASSLEGQGSTDTQYF
- TRBJ1-1 TRBV29-1 - TGCAGCGTTAATCCTCTAGGCCAGAACACTGAAGCTTTCTTT CSVNPLGQNTEAFF
- TRBJ1-6 TRBV20-1 - TGCAGTGCTAGAGATCCGGGTCCGCTTAGAGAGGCCCTCCACTTT CSARDPGPLREALHF
- TRBJ2-6 TRBV7-2 once TGTGCCAGCAGCTTATATGGCTTCTCTGGGGCCAGCGTCCTGACTTTC CASSLYGFSGASVLTF